This TCR beta chain was observed in a study of blood T cell repertoires in COVID-19. Study details: Samples of COVID-19 (acute and convalescent) were obtained from the United States, Italy and Spain. T cells, B-cell-depleted T cells, or PBMCs provided the cDNA or gDNA that served as material.

In the study's own analysis: Counts of nucleated cells, estimated from reference gene primer amplification, were obtained. TCRdb keeps only in-frame clones here, not all; method: immunoSEQ multiplex PCR. V, J and clone size are those of that table, while D and trimming were read from the DNA. The sample carries about 120,000 clones, roughly 74% recorded once. The germline V and J ends were trimmed by 3 bases and 4 bases, with 10 bases remaining between them. The CDR3 sequence is 14 residues long. Germline CDR1 and CDR2: LNHDA and SQIVND (reference sequence). This chain uses TRBV19 with TRBJ1-5, with D tentatively TRBD1 (5 bases). The sample comprised peripheral blood. The receptor comes from a man aged 55-75 years with acute or convalescent COVID-19. The DNA for the CDR3 is TGTGCCAGTAGTATCCCGGGGGGTAATCAGCCCCAGCATTTT. Translating it yields CASSIPGGNQPQHF.